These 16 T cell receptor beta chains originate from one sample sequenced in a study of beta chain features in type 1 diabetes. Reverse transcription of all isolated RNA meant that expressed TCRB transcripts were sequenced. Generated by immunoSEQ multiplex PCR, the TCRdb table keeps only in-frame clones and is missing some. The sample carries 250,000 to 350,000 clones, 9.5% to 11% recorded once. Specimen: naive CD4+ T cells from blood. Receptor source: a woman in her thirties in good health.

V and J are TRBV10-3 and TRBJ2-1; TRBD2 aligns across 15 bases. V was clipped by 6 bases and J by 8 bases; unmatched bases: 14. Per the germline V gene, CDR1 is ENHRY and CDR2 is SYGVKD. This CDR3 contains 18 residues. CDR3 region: CAIRAGLAGGRGQHEQFF. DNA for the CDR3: TGTGCCATCAGAGCGGGACTAGCGGGAGGCAGAGGCCAACATGAGCAGTTCTTC.

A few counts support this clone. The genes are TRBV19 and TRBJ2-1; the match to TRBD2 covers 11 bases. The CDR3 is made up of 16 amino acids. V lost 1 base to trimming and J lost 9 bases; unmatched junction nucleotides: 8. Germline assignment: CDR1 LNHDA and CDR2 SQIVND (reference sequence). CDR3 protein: CASSIGVLAGVGEQFF. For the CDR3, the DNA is TGTGCCAGTAGTATAGGGGTACTAGCGGGAGTCGGTGAGCAGTTCTTC.

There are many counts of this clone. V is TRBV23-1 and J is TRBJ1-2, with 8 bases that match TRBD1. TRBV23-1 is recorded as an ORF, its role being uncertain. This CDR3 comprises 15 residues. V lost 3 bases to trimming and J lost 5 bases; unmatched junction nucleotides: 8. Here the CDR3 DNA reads TGCGCCAGCAGTCAGGACGACAGGGGCAGTTATGGCTACACCTTC. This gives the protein CASSQDDRGSYGYTF.

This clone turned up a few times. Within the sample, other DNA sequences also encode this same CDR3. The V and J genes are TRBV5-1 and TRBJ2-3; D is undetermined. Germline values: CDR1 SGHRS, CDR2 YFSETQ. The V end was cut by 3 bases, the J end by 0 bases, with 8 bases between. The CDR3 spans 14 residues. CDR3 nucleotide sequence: TGCGCCAGCAGCTCCACCACTAGCACAGATACGCAGTATTTT. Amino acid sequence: CASSSTTSTDTQYF.

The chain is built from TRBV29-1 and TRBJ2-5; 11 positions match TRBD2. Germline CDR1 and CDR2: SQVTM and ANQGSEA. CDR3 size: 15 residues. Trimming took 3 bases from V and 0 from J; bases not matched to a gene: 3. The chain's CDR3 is CSVEGTSGNQETQYF. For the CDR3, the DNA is TGCAGCGTTGAGGGGACTAGCGGAAACCAAGAGACCCAGTACTTC.

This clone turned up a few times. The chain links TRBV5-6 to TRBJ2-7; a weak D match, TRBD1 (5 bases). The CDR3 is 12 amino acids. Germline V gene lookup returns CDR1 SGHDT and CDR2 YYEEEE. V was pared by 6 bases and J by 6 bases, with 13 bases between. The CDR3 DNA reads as TGTGCCAGCACCTTTCACAGGTCCGAGCAGTACTTC. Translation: CASTFHRSEQYF.

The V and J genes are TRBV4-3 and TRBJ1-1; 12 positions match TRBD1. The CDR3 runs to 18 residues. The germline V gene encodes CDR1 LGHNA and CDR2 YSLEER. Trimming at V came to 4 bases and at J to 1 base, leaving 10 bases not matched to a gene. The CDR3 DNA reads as TGCGCCAGCAGCCCCCAGGGACAGGGGGCAGGGGGGAACACTGAAGCTTTCTTT. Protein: CASSPQGQGAGGNTEAFF.

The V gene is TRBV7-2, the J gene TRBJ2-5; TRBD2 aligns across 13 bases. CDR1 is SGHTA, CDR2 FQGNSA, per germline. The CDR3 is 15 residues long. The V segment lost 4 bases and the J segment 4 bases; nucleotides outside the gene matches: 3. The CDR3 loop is CASSSRLAGGETQYF. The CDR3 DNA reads TGTGCCAGCAGCTCGCGACTAGCGGGAGGAGAGACCCAGTACTTC.

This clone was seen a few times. CDR3 in DNA: TGTGCCAGCAGCGTAGACCCTAGCGGGTATCAAGAGACCCAGTACTTC. Residues: CASSVDPSGYQETQYF. V usage is TRBV9 and J usage is TRBJ2-5; the match to TRBD2 covers 8 bases. The CDR3 totals 16 residues. The V segment lost 0 bases and the J segment 2 bases; nucleotides outside the gene matches: 6. Germline CDR1 and CDR2: SGDLS and YYNGEE.

The CDR3 bases are TGTGCCAGCAGAGTCGGGACAGGCTTTCACAATCAGCCCCAGCATTTT. Protein: CASRVGTGFHNQPQHF. This chain joins TRBV21-1 and TRBJ1-5; no check of the table's D call, TRBD1, against the DNA was made. TRBV21-1 constitutes a pseudogene. This CDR3 is 16 amino acids long.

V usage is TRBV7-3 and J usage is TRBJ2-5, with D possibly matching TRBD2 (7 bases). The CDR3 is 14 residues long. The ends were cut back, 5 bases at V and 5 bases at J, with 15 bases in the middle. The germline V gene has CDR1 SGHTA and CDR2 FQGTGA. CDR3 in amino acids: CASSLRGGEETQYF. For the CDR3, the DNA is TGTGCCAGCAGCCTAAGGGGGGGTGAGGAGACCCAGTACTTC.

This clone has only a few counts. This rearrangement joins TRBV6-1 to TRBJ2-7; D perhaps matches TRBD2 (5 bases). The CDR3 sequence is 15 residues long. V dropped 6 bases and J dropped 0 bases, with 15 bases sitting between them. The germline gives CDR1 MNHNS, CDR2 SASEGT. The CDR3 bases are TGTGCCAGCAGGAGCGGCCCTCCCAGCTCCTACGAGCAGTACTTC. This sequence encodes CASRSGPPSSYEQYF.

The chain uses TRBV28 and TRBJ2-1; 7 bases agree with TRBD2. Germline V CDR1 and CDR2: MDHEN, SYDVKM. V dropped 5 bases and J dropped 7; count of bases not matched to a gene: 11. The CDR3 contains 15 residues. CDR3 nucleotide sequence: TGTGCCAGCAGTATTAGCGGGCCCAGCCGGAATGAGCAGTTCTTC. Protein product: CASSISGPSRNEQFF.

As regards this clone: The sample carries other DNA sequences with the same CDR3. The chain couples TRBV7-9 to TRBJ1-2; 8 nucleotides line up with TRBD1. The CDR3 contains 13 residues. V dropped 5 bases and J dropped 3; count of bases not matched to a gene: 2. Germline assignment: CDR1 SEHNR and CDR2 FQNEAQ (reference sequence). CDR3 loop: CASSPTGDYGYTF. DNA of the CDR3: TGTGCCAGCAGCCCGACAGGGGACTATGGCTACACCTTC.

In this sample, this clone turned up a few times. The CDR3 nucleotides read TGTGCCTGGAGTGTCGGTAGCAGCACCGGGGAGCTGTTTTTT. This gives the protein CAWSVGSSTGELFF. The rearrangement uses TRBV30 and TRBJ2-2; D gene ambiguous. The V end was cut by 0 bases, the J end by 4 bases, with 9 bases between. CDR1 is GTSNPN and CDR2 is SVGIG in the germline V gene (reference sequence). This CDR3 has 14 amino acids.

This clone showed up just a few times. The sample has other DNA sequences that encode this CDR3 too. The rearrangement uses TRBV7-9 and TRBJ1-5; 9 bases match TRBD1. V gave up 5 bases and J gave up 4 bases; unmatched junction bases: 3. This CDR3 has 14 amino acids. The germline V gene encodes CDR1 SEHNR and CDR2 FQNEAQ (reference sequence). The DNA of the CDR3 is TGTGCCAGCAGCCGGGACAGGGTTAATCAGCCCCAGCATTTT. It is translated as CASSRDRVNQPQHF.